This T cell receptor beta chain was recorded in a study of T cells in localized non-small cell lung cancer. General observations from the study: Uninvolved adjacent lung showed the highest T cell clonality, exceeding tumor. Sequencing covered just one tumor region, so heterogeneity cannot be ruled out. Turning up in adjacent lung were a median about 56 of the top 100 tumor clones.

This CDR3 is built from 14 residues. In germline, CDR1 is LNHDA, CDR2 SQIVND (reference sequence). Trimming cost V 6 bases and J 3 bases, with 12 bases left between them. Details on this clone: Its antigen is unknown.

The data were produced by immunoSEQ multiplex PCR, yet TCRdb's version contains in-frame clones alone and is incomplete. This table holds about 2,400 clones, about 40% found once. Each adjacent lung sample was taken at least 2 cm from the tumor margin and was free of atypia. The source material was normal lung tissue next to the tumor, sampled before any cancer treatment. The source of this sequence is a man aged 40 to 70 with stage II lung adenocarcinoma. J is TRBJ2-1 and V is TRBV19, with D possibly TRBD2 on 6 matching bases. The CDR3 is CASRPSGLYNEQFF. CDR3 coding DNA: TGTGCCAGTAGACCCTCGGGACTCTACAATGAGCAGTTCTTC.